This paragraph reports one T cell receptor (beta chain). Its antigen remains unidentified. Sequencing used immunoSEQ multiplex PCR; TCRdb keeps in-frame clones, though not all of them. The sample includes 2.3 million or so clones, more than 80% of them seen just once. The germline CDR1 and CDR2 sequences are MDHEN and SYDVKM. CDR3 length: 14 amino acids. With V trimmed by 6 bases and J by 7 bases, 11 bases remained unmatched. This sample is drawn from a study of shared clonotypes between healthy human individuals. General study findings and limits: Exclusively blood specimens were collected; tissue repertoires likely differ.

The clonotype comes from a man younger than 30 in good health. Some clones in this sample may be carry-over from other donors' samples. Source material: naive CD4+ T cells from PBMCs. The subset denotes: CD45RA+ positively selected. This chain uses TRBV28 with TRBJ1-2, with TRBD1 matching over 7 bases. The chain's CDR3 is CASREGQLSAGYTF. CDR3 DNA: TGTGCCAGCAGGGAGGGACAGTTAAGCGCTGGCTACACCTTC.